This TCR beta chain stems from a study of OX40 agonist ivuxolimab in advanced cancers. Whole-study context: Participants averaged about 66 years of age (range roughly 23 to 79) and were around 80% male.

The CDR3 spans 14 residues. J gave up 5 bases and V 3 bases, and 4 bases lay outside the gene matches. Per germline, CDR1 SGHDT and CDR2 YYEEEE. The table came from immunoSEQ multiplex PCR; TCRdb's copy has only in-frame clones and leaves some out. The sample has 40,000 to 55,000 clones; 89% are singletons. Sequencing used CD4+ or CD8+ T cells sorted from blood, obtained in a trial of the OX40 agonist ivuxolimab. This receptor was obtained from an adult with an advanced solid tumor such as melanoma, head and neck, liver or kidney cancer. The genes are TRBV5-6 and TRBJ1-2; 10 nucleotides agree with TRBD1. The CDR3 DNA is TGTGCCAGCAGCTGGGGGACAGGGGTTTATGGCTACACCTTC. It encodes CASSWGTGVYGYTF.